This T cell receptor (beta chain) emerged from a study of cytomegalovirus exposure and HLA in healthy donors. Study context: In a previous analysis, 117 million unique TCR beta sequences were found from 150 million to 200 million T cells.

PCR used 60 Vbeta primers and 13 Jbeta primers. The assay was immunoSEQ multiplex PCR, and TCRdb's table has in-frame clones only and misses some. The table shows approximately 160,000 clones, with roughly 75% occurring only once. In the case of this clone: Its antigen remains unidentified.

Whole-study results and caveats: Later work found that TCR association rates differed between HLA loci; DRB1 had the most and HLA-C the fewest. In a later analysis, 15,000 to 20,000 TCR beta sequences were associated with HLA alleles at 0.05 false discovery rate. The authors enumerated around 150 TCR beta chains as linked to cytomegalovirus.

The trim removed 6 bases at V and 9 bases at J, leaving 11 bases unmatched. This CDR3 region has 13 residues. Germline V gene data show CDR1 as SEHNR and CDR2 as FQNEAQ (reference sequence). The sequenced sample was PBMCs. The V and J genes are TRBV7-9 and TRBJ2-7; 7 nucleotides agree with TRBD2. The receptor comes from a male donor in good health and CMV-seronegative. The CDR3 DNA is TGTGCCAGCAGGATCACGGACGGCGGGGGGCAGTACTTC. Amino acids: CASRITDGGGQYF.